Described below is a single TCR beta chain sequence and its context. The antigen remains undetermined. These data come from a study of cytomegalovirus exposure and HLA in healthy donors. Germline V gives CDR1 SGDLS, CDR2 YYNGEE. Trimming stripped 5 bases from V and 1 base from J, with 9 bases between. CDR3 size: 13 residues. PCR amplification relied on 60 Vbeta primers (plus 13 Jbeta primers). The method was immunoSEQ multiplex PCR; TCRdb's version includes in-frame clones alone and lacks a portion of them. The sample records 150,000 or so clones, more than 60% being singletons. Whole-study results and caveats: Some V segments, TRBV6-2 and TRBV6-3 among them, were indistinguishable and were therefore excluded. Later findings reportedly placed an Asian-associated ancestry cluster below the roughly 670-donor mean for N-insertions.

This chain joins TRBV9 and TRBJ2-5, with TRBD1 as a possible D gene (5 bases). What was sequenced was PBMCs. The source of this sequence is a man aged 30 to 45 in good health and CMV-seropositive. The CDR3: CASRSQGQETQYF. In nucleotides, the CDR3 is TGTGCCAGCAGATCCCAGGGCCAAGAGACCCAGTACTTC. The whole variable domain, remainder taken from reference TRBV9 and TRBJ2-5, is DSGVTQTPKHLITATGQRVTLRCSPRSGDLSVYWYQQSLDQGLQFLIQYYNGEERAKGNILERFSAQQFPDLHSELNLSSLELGDSALYFCASRSQGQETQYFGPGTRLLVL.